This TCR beta chain derives from a study of blood T cells in healthy people across ages (dated by TCRdb to 2014 to 2015). With regard to the full study: In model experiments, template switching captured roughly one uniquely barcoded TCR beta cDNA molecule for every two T cells. To track age-related changes in TCR beta repertoire diversity, the study relied on deep sequencing normalized with unique cDNA molecular identifiers. The donors were split into four age groups: young (average 16 years), middle-aged (39), aged (more than 60) and long-lived (approximately 89). Donors of different ages were randomly distributed across sequencing lanes to avoid experimental bias. For two donors (one aged 18 to 29 and one aged 80 or older), the study analyzed two additional independent replicas of 1 million unique cDNA reads from the same blood draw.

This clonotype was seen a handful of times. The target of this receptor is not known. The input lacks base qualities; no much larger clone sits a single base away. Findings and caveats that apply to the study as a whole: As age increased, observed TCR beta diversity per million T cells dropped in a roughly linear way, and a significant reduction was already evident by age roughly 40. Observed TCR beta diversity correlated strongly with the percentage of naive T cells measured by flow cytometry. Since profiling was done on bulk unsorted PBMCs, naive and antigen-experienced compartments could not be conclusively compared. Estimates of total diversity from one million sequenced T cells were regarded as lower bounds and underestimates. Because the CMV infection status of the donors was unknown, age-related changes in expanded clonotypes may potentially have been confounded. Compared with the aged group, the long-lived group had more naive CD4+ T cells, fewer expanded clones and increased TCR diversity, suggesting age selection.

The method was 5' RACE. TCRdb shows the sequencer as Illumina HiSeq 2500. A second roughly 6 to 12 cycle PCR used a sample-barcoded 5' primer and a J-beta primer mix. Each TCR beta cDNA molecule received a unique molecular identifier from a template-switch 5' adaptor carrying 12 random nucleotides. Each sample yielded at least 2.5 million CDR3-containing paired-end reads. First-strand cDNA was synthesized from all RNA with the Mint cDNA synthesis kit, primed by a TRBC-specific oligonucleotide. Following uracil-DNA glycosylase treatment, all cDNA underwent a first 18-cycle PCR with the universal primers M1SS and BC2_uni_R. In the original analysis: For normalization, 1 million high-quality reads, each with a distinct molecular identifier, were randomly selected from each sample. Instead of being binned into consensus sequences, reads with shared molecular identifiers were discarded. CDR3 identification, clonotype clustering and error correction used MiTCR with a Q25 quality threshold and the strictest error-elimination algorithm. Lower-bound total TCR beta diversity was estimated with a nonparametric unseen species model using Euler transformation. Using fastp trimming at Q25 and MiXCR clonotype assembly, TCRdb reanalyzed the public sequencing data and kept in-frame beta chains. Identical CDR3 proteins give one entry, which carries the most common genes and DNA. The authors' filters were not applied to this entry. The sample table holds 600,000 or so distinct CDR3 sequences, of which over 20% were seen once. The top ten clones comprise roughly 3.6% of the sample.

The germline V gene sets CDR1 to SGHTA and CDR2 to FQGTGA. The V end loses 5 bases and the J end loses 8 bases, and a stretch of 15 bases separates them. Its CDR3 holds 14 amino acids, cysteine through phenylalanine. The DNA shown is the 42-base CDR3, in frame from base 1. The 39 donors, aged about 6 to 95 years, were systemically healthy Caucasian individuals from Russia. Each donor gave 8 to 10 milliliters of peripheral blood, drawn into EDTA-treated Vacutainer tubes. Ficoll-Paque density-gradient centrifugation was used to isolate PBMCs, with at least 7 million per sample. Total RNA, at least 6 micrograms per sample, was extracted from PBMCs with Trizol reagent. For every donor, flow cytometry on a PBMC aliquot measured the percentage of naive CD45RAhigh/CD27high T cells.

In this chain, TRBV7-3 is recombined with TRBJ2-2, with no confident D gene call. The sequence derives from a man aged 65 to 85 in good health. The sequenced sample was blood. CDR3 loop: CASSLSSSVGELFF. The DNA sequence reads TGTGCCAGCAGCCTATCCTCCAGTGTGGGGGAGCTGTTTTTT.